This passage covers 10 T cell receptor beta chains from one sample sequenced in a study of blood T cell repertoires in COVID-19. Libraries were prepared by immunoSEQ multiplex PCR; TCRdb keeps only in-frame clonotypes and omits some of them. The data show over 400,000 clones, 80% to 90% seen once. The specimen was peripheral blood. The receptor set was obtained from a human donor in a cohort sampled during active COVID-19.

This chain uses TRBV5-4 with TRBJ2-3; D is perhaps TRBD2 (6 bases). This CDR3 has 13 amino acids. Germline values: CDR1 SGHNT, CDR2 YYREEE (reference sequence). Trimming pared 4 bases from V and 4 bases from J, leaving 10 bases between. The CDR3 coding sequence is TGTGCCAGCAGCACTCGGAGGGCAGATACGCAGTATTTT. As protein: CASSTRRADTQYF.

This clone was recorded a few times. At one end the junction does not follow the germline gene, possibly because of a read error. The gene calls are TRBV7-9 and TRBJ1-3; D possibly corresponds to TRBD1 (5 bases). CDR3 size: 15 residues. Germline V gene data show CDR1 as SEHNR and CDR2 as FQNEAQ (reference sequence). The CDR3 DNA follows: TGTGCCAGCAGCCTAGCGGGGGGCTCTGGAAACACCATATATTTT. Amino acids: CASSLAGGSGNTIYF.

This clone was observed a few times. In nucleotides, the CDR3 is TGTGCCAGTAGTATGACAGGAACTGGAAACACCATATATTTT. The encoded protein is CASSMTGTGNTIYF. The chain uses TRBV19 and TRBJ1-3; perhaps TRBD1 as D (6 bases). This CDR3 has 14 amino acids. From germline, CDR1 is LNHDA and CDR2 SQIVND (reference sequence). The V end was cut by 3 bases, the J end by 2 bases, with 8 bases between. The whole variable domain, remainder taken from reference TRBV19 and TRBJ1-3, is DGGITQSPKYLFRKEGQNVTLSCEQNLNHDAMYWYRQDPGQGLRLIYYSQIVNDFQKGDIAEGYSVSREKKESFPLTVTSAQKNPTAFYLCASSMTGTGNTIYFGEGSWLTVV.

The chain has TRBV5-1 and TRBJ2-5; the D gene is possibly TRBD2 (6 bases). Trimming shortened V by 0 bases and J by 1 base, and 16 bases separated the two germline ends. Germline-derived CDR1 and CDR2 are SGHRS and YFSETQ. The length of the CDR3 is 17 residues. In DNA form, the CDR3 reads TGCGCCAGCAGCTTGGGGCCTAGGATGGGGGGCCAAGAGACCCAGTACTTC. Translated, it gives CASSLGPRMGGQETQYF.

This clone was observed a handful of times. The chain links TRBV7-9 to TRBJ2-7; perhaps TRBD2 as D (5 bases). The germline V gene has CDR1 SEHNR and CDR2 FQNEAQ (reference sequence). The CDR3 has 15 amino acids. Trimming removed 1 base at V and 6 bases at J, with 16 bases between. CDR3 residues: CASSLEVALAAEQYF. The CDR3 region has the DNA TGTGCCAGCAGCTTAGAGGTGGCGCTAGCTGCCGAGCAGTACTTC.

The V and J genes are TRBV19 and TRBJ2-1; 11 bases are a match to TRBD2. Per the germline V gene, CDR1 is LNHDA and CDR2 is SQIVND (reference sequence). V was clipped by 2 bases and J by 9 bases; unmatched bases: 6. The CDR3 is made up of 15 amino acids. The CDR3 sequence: CASSIILAGGGEQFF. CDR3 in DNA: TGTGCCAGTAGTATAATCCTAGCGGGAGGAGGTGAGCAGTTCTTC.

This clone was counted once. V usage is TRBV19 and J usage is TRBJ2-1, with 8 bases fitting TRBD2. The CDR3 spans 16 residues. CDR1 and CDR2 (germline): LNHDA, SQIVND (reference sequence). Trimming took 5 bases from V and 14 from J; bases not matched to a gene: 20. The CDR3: CASSGQAGALKGGEFF. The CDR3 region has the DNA TGTGCCAGTAGTGGACAAGCGGGAGCGCTAAAAGGCGGAGAGTTCTTC. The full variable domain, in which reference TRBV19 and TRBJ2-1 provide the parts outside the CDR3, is DGGITQSPKYLFRKEGQNVTLSCEQNLNHDAMYWYRQDPGQGLRLIYYSQIVNDFQKGDIAEGYSVSREKKESFPLTVTSAQKNPTAFYLCASSGQAGALKGGEFFGPGTRLTVL.

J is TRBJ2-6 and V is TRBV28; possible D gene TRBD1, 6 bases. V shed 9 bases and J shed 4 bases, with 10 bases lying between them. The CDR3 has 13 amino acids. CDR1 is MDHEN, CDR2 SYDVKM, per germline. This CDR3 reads CASTGSGANVLTF. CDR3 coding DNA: TGTGCCAGTACAGGGTCCGGGGCCAACGTCCTGACTTTC.

In DNA, the CDR3 is TGCGCCAGCAGCCGGACGGACAGGGGGCTTTACGAGCAGTACTTC. This codes for CASSRTDRGLYEQYF. The chain has TRBV4-1 and TRBJ2-7, with 11 nucleotides matching TRBD1. The germline V gene has CDR1 MGHRA and CDR2 YSYEKL. V trimming: 4 bases; J trimming: 4 bases; junction bases outside the gene matches: 6. This CDR3 is built from 15 residues.

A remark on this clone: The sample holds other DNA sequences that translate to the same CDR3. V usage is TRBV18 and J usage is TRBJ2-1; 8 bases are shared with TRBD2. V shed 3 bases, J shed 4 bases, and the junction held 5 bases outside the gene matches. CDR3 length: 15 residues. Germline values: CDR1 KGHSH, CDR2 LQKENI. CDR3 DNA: TGTGCCAGCTCACCGCCCGGGAGGGAGTACAATGAGCAGTTCTTC. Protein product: CASSPPGREYNEQFF.